The T cell receptor (beta chain) described here comes from a study of Ad26.COV2.S vaccination and SARS-CoV-2 variants. Using immunoSEQ multiplex PCR, the repertoire was profiled, and TCRdb retains in-frame clones only, with some absent. The sample lists a few hundred thousand clones, approximately 87% seen once, with around 5.5% in the top ten. The treatment here: 19 received Ad26.COV2.S at low or high dose, single or two shots; about 5 received placebo; per-sample allocation not given. Day 63 after the first vaccine or placebo injection was the time point for sampling. Losses at the gene ends were 4 bases for V and 1 base for J; bases not matched to a gene: 3. The germline V gene has CDR1 SQVTM and CDR2 ANQGSEA. The CDR3 is made up of 14 amino acids.

The source of this sequence is a person aged 18-65 years who received the Ad26.COV2.S COVID-19 vaccine or a placebo. The chain combines TRBV29-1 with TRBJ2-1; 8 bases align to TRBD1. Here the sequenced sample was peripheral blood, taken in a trial of Ad26.COV2.S vaccine versus placebo. CDR3 protein: CSVGDRSSYNEQFF. CDR3 bases: TGCAGCGTTGGGGACAGGTCTTCCTACAATGAGCAGTTCTTC.